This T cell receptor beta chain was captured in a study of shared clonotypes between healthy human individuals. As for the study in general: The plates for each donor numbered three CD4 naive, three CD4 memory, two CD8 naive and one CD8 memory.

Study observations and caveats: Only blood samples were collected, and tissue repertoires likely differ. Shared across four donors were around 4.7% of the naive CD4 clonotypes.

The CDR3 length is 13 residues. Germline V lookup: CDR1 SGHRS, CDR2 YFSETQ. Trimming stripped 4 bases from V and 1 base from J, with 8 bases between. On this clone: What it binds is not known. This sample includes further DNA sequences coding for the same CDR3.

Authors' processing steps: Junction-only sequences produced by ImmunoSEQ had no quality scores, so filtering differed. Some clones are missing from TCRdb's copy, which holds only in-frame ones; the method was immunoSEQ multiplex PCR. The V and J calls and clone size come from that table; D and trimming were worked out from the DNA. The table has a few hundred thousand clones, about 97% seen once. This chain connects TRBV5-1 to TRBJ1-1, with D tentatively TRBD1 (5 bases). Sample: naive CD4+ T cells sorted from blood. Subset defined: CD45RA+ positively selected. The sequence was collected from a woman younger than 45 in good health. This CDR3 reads CASSPGQNTEAFF. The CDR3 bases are TGCGCCAGCAGCCCTGGACAGAACACTGAAGCTTTCTTT.